This TCR beta chain comes out of a study of blood T cell repertoires in COVID-19. In the study overall: Some COVID-19 samples were acute and others convalescent; all came from the United States, Italy and Spain. PBMCs, B-cell-depleted T cells, or T cells were the source of the cDNA or gDNA that made up the material.

Germline CDR1 SQVTM, CDR2 ANQGSEA. Trimming pared 4 bases from V and 0 bases from J, leaving 15 bases between. The CDR3 is 15 residues long. TCRdb's table, derived via immunoSEQ multiplex PCR, lists solely in-frame clones and lacks some. The data show about 250,000 clones, 70% to 90% seen once. Ages ranged from roughly 18 to 100 years, with residence in about 24 US areas. The material sequenced was PBMCs or T cells enriched from blood (not recorded which). The clonotype was recovered from a young man who had recovered from COVID-19. The chain links TRBV29-1 to TRBJ1-1; possibly TRBD1 for D (5 bases). As DNA, the CDR3 is TGCAGCGTTGCTGAGGGAGGGACTATGAACACTGAAGCTTTCTTT. Its translation is CSVAEGGTMNTEAFF.